Each of the 3 T cell receptor beta chains below was sequenced from the same sample in a study of shared clonotypes between healthy human individuals. Terminally differentiated effector memory CD45RA+ cells were excluded by CCR7 positive selection of CD45RO-negative cells. Only in-frame clones appear in the TCRdb table, and some are missing; sequencing was by immunoSEQ multiplex PCR. The repertoire holds nearly 2 million clones, with just under 95% as singletons. The sample comprised naive CD8+ T cells sorted from blood. These receptors all come from a man younger than 35 in good health.

V and J are TRBV29-1 and TRBJ2-1, with 7 bases fitting TRBD2. The germline V gene has CDR1 SQVTM and CDR2 ANQGSEA. The CDR3 is made up of 17 amino acids. V dropped 1 base and J dropped 8; count of bases not matched to a gene: 17. CDR3 loop: CSVEVGLGGIPIDEQFF. CDR3 sequence (DNA): TGCAGCGTTGAAGTAGGCCTGGGGGGGATCCCTATCGATGAGCAGTTCTTC.

V usage is TRBV29-1 and J usage is TRBJ2-7, with TRBD2 matching over 7 bases. Germline lookup yields CDR1 SQVTM and CDR2 ANQGSEA. This CDR3 has 13 amino acids. J lost 6 bases, V lost 1 base, and 6 bases had no gene match. The CDR3 DNA follows: TGCAGCGTTGAAGGGGGGGGTTCAAGCGAGCAGTACTTC. This sequence encodes CSVEGGGSSEQYF.

This clone has just one count. This chain uses TRBV15 with TRBJ1-2; 9 nucleotides agree with TRBD1. The J segment lost 4 bases and the V segment lost 0 bases, leaving 9 bases of the junction unmatched. The CDR3 runs 17 residues. Germline-derived CDR1 and CDR2 are LNHNV and YYDKDF (reference sequence). As DNA, the CDR3 is TGTGCCACCAGCAGAGATGTGGGGGACAGGGTGTCCTATGGCTACACCTTC. Encoded protein: CATSRDVGDRVSYGYTF.